Detailed here is one TCR beta chain. One end of the junction fails to match germline, which may point to a read error. Bulk tissue was left unsorted, and RNA and DNA were co-extracted from about 20-30 mg of it. The data stem from a study of tumor-infiltrating lymphocytes in primary liver carcinoma. TCR beta cDNA was reverse-transcribed from about 500 ng of total RNA. The reaction used a constant-region primer and ProtoScript II reverse transcriptase. Three nested multiplex PCR rounds, a slightly modified ARM-PCR, produced the libraries for TCR beta. Primers for the first two PCR rounds were TRBV1-TRBV30 forward primers and a C-beta reverse primer (about 9 cycles per round). TCRdb itself ran the multiplex PCR reads through MiXCR, one entry per CDR3 protein. The sample carries tens of thousands of distinct CDR3 sequences, around 70% recorded once. CDR1 LGHNA and CDR2 YNFKEQ come from the germline V gene. The CDR3 runs 17 residues.

Sequences were obtained from liver tumor tissue from sampling region 1. Subset denoted: tumor region T1, superior pole. The clonotype originates from a man aged 40-55 years with primary liver carcinoma and hepatitis B virus infection. The chain is built from TRBV4-2 and TRBJ2-7; D perhaps matches TRBD2 (5 bases). The CDR3 protein is CASSQVTTGRFSYEQYF. The CDR3, as DNA: TGTGCCAGTAGCCAAGTGACTACGGGCCGATTCTCCTACGAGCAGTACTTC.